A single sample gave rise to the 12 T cell receptor beta chains below, sequenced in a study of blood T cells in healthy people across ages. Combining a sample-barcoded 5' primer with a J-beta primer mix, a second PCR ran for roughly 7 to 12 cycles. One entry per CDR3 protein, called by TCRdb with MiXCR from the 5' RACE reads. This sample has about 800,000 distinct CDR3 sequences, with roughly 25% found just once. The same data also contributed to another study, on T cells of mothers and their children.

Material for sequencing was blood. The receptor source for this set is a boy younger than 18 in good health.

The table lists this clonotype with a few counts. The gene calls are TRBV10-3 and TRBJ2-7; D remains ambiguous. The CDR3 contains 13 residues. V was clipped by 6 bases and J by 0 bases, with 9 bases between them. Germline V gene lookup returns CDR1 ENHRY and CDR2 SYGVKD. CDR3 bases: TGTGCCATCAGGTGGAGTGGCTCCTACGAGCAGTACTTC. Amino acids: CAIRWSGSYEQYF.

This chain connects TRBV25-1 to TRBJ1-2, with a tentative D call TRBD1 (5 bases). This CDR3 contains 11 residues. V shed 6 bases and J shed 7 bases, with 9 bases lying between them. The germline gives CDR1 MGHDK, CDR2 SYGVNS. The DNA of the CDR3 is TGTGCCAGCAGGCAGGGTAGTGGCTACACCTTC. Its translation: CASRQGSGYTF.

The CDR3 loop reads CASSLLWAGGEQYF. In DNA, the CDR3 is TGCGCCAGCAGCTTGTTGTGGGCAGGCGGGGAGCAGTACTTC. The chain carries TRBV5-1 and TRBJ2-7, with a possible D match to TRBD2 (5 bases). There are 14 residues in the CDR3. Germline loops: CDR1 SGHRS, CDR2 YFSETQ. V was pared by 1 base and J by 7 bases, with 15 bases between. Full variable domain (remainder filled in from reference TRBV5-1 and TRBJ2-7): KAGVTQTPRYLIKTRGQQVTLSCSPISGHRSVSWYQQTPGQGLQFLFEYFSETQRNKGNFPGRFSGRQFSNSRSEMNVSTLELGDSALYLCASSLLWAGGEQYFGPGTRLTVT.

On this clonotype: The junction differs from germline at one of its ends, possibly a read error. V is TRBV29-1 and J is TRBJ1-2; D is possibly TRBD1 (5 bases). Germline assignment: CDR1 SQVTM and CDR2 ANQGSEA. CDR3 size: 13 residues. The CDR3 reads CSVDLRQNYGNTF. The CDR3 DNA reads as TGCAGCGTTGATCTCAGACAGAACTATGGCAACACCTTC.

This clonotype was detected a few times. The rearrangement joins TRBV7-2 to TRBJ2-7, with 12 bases that match TRBD2. The germline gives CDR1 SGHTA, CDR2 FQGNSA. The CDR3 has 17 amino acids. The V gene end was trimmed by 0 bases and the J gene end by 1 base; junction bases not matched to a gene: 4. The CDR3: CASSLAHGLAGSYEQYF. The CDR3 region has the DNA TGTGCCAGCAGCTTAGCTCACGGACTAGCGGGGTCCTACGAGCAGTACTTC.

The V call is TRBV7-2, the J call TRBJ1-4; D gene uncertain. Trimming removed 1 base from V and 8 bases from J, with 17 bases in between. Germline V gene data show CDR1 as SGHTA and CDR2 as FQGNSA. The CDR3 sequence is 16 residues long. In DNA, the CDR3 is TGTGCCAGCAGCTTAGATCGGCAAACAGCCAGGGAAAAACTGTTTTTT. Protein: CASSLDRQTAREKLFF.

This rearrangement joins TRBV6-5 to TRBJ2-7, with a possible D match to TRBD2 (6 bases). The CDR3 has 14 amino acids. Germline V gene sequence: CDR1 MNHEY, CDR2 SVGAGI. V shed 2 bases and J shed 5 bases, with 13 bases lying between them. The CDR3 DNA is TGTGCCAGCAGTTACGTCGGGGGTGGGGACGAGCAGTACTTC. It is translated as CASSYVGGGDEQYF.

This clonotype was counted a few times. One end of the junction is discordant with germline, which a read error may explain. The CDR3 here is CAGSYGGPYNEQFF. In DNA, the CDR3 is TGTGCCGGCAGTTACGGAGGACCTTACAATGAGCAGTTCTTC. V usage is TRBV6-5 and J usage is TRBJ2-5, with D possibly matching TRBD2 (5 bases). The J call is doubtful: the DNA matches TRBJ2-1 better. Germline V gene data show CDR1 as MNHEY and CDR2 as SVGAGI. This CDR3 has 14 residues.

This clonotype has more than one count but fewer than ten. This rearrangement joins TRBV7-2 to TRBJ2-7, with 7 bases fitting TRBD1. This CDR3 region has 14 residues. Looked up from germline, CDR1 is SGHTA and CDR2 is FQGNSA. V was clipped by 6 bases and J by 0 bases; unmatched bases: 5. CDR3 coding DNA: TGTGCCAGCAGTACCGGGACAGTCTCCTACGAGCAGTACTTC. Translation gives CASSTGTVSYEQYF.

This clonotype occurred once. V usage is TRBV20-1 and J usage is TRBJ2-2; 9 bases are shared with TRBD1. CDR1 DFQATT and CDR2 SNEGSKA come from the germline V gene (reference sequence). CDR3 length: 12 amino acids. The V and J ends lost 1 base and 11 bases, in that order; junction bases with no gene match: 2. Here the CDR3 DNA reads TGCAGTGCTAGAGGGGACAGGGATGAGCTGTTTTTT. It specifies CSARGDRDELFF.

There are a few counts of this clonotype. The V gene is TRBV6-2 or TRBV6-3, the J gene TRBJ2-2, with D possibly matching TRBD1 (5 bases). CDR1 is MNHEY and CDR2 is SVGEGT in the germline V gene. CDR3 length: 14 residues. V lost 2 bases and J 5 bases, leaving 9 bases between the germline ends. CDR3 region: CASSYLRVTGELFF. CDR3 in DNA: TGTGCCAGCAGTTACCTCAGGGTTACCGGGGAGCTGTTTTTT.

The V and J genes are TRBV7-2 and TRBJ2-5; TRBD2 might be the D (6 bases). The J call may be in error: the DNA end matches TRBJ2-7 better. This CDR3 has 16 residues. Looked up from germline, CDR1 is SGHTA and CDR2 is FQGNSA. As DNA, the CDR3 is TGTGCCAGCACCCCTGGTAGGGGAGGACTCTCCTACGAGCAGTACTTC. Its protein product is CASTPGRGGLSYEQYF.